Each of the 2 T cell receptor beta chains below was sequenced from the same sample in a study of CD8+CD57+ T cells in acquired aplastic anemia. TCR beta VDJ and CDR3 profiling used genomic DNA as template. TCRdb re-analysed the reads in MiXCR, keeping a single row per CDR3 protein. The sample records 130,000 or so distinct CDR3 sequences, 58% being singletons. Patients included in sequencing had previously demonstrated CD8+CD57+ cell expansion by flow cytometry. The sequenced sample consisted of sorted CD4+, CD8+, or CD8+CD57+ T cells (not recorded which) from PBMCs. All receptors derive from a human donor with aplastic anemia.

This sequence joins TRBV10-3 and TRBJ2-7; D not certain. This CDR3 contains 12 residues. Germline values: CDR1 ENHRY, CDR2 SYGVKD. Trimming cost V 2 bases and J 4 bases, with 6 bases left between them. CDR3 bases: TGTGCCATCAGTGAGACCTTTTACGAGCAGTACTTC. This sequence encodes CAISETFYEQYF.

This clonotype was seen many times. The chain is built from TRBV5-1 and TRBJ1-1; the D is unclear. CDR1 and CDR2 (germline): SGHRS, YFSETQ. The CDR3 contains 15 residues. Between the trimmed V and J ends, which lost 3 bases and 3 bases, there was a span of 15 bases. CDR3 in amino acids: CASSWRKVGDTEAFF. CDR3 nucleotides: TGCGCCAGCAGCTGGAGAAAGGTTGGCGACACTGAAGCTTTCTTT.